This T cell receptor (beta chain) was retrieved from a study of cytomegalovirus exposure and HLA in healthy donors. Study outcomes and limitations: Differences between HLA loci emerged in a later analysis of TCR association rates, with DRB1 most and HLA-C fewest. As confirmed in vitro, a few CMV-associated chains were specific for CMV antigens. One variant, a missense change in DCLRE1C, was linked in a later analysis to TCR beta V- and J-gene trimming.

About this clone itself: The antigen is unknown.

PCR primers comprised 60 Vbeta and 13 Jbeta primers. The repertoire was sequenced with immunoSEQ multiplex PCR; TCRdb's copy has only in-frame clones and lacks some. The sample gives around 100,000 clones, about 61% of which show up once; roughly 2% is in the top ten. This TCR was sampled from a woman between 25 and 40 years old in good health and CMV-seronegative. The sequenced sample consisted of PBMCs.

CDR3: CASSQTGTGIYEQYF. The CDR3 region has the DNA TGCGCCAGCAGCCAGACCGGGACAGGGATATACGAGCAGTACTTC. The V gene is TRBV4-1, the J gene TRBJ2-7, with 9 bases identical to TRBD1. The CDR3 runs to 15 residues. Germline V gene lookup returns CDR1 MGHRA and CDR2 YSYEKL. The V gene end was trimmed by 3 bases and the J gene end by 4 bases; junction bases not matched to a gene: 7.